This T cell receptor (beta chain) was identified in a study of cytomegalovirus exposure and HLA in healthy donors. PCR employed 60 Vbeta and 13 Jbeta primers. Sequenced by immunoSEQ multiplex PCR; TCRdb stores in-frame clones only, minus some. The profile shows under 200,000 clones, 60% to 80% of them singletons. With regard to this clone: Its antigen is not known.

Findings of the study overall: Specificity of three CMV-associated chains for CMV antigens was verified in vitro. The study put 150 or so TCR beta chains on its list as cytomegalovirus-associated.

This sequence was found in a young man in good health and CMV-seropositive. Sequencing input: PBMCs.

The CDR3 here is CASSSSLASGTYEQYF. The CDR3 region has the DNA TGTGCCAGTAGTTCAAGCCTGGCTAGCGGGACCTACGAGCAGTACTTC. This chain uses TRBV19 with TRBJ2-7; 9 bases line up with TRBD2. CDR1 and CDR2 (germline): LNHDA, SQIVND (reference sequence). V shed 5 bases and J 2 bases; nucleotides not matched to a gene: 10. CDR3 length: 16 residues. Full variable domain (outside the CDR3, taken from reference TRBV19 and TRBJ2-7): DGGITQSPKYLFRKEGQNVTLSCEQNLNHDAMYWYRQDPGQGLRLIYYSQIVNDFQKGDIAEGYSVSREKKESFPLTVTSAQKNPTAFYLCASSSSLASGTYEQYFGPGTRLTVT.